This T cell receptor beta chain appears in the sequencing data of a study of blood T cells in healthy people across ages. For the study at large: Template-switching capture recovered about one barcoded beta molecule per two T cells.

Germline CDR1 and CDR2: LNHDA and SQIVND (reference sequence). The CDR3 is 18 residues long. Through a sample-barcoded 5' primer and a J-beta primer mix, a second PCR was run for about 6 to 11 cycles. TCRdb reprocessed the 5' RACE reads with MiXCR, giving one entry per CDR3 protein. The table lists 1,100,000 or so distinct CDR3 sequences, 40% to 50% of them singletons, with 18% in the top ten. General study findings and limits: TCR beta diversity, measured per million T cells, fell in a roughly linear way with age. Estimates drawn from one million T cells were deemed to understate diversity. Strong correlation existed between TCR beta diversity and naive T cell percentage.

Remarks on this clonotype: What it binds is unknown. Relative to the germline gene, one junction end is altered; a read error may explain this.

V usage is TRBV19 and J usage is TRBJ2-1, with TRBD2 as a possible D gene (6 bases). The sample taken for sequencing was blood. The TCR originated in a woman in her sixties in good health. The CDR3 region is CARSKGAVVVALASEQFF. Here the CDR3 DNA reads TGTGCCAGGAGTAAGGGCGCCGTGGTGGTGGCACTAGCAAGTGAGCAGTTCTTC. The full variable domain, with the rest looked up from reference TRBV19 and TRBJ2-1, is DGGITQSPKYLFRKEGQNVTLSCEQNLNHDAMYWYRQDPGQGLRLIYYSQIVNDFQKGDIAEGYSVSREKKESFPLTVTSAQKNPTAFYLCARSKGAVVVALASEQFFGPGTRLTVL.